The 10 T cell receptor beta chains presented below share a single source sample, sequenced in a study of shared T cell receptors in the human thymus. This table comes from immunoSEQ multiplex PCR, and its TCRdb copy is limited to in-frame clones, with some not included. In the table there are some 700,000 clones, 70% to 90% of which are singletons. These same records also appear under a second study, on human thymus T cells.

Material: thymocytes. The source is a girl under three years old with a congenital heart defect.

This clone appeared once. The chain has TRBV7-2 and TRBJ2-2, with D possibly TRBD2 on 6 matching bases. The V gene's germline CDR1 is SGHTA and CDR2 FQGNSA. CDR3 length equals 14 residues. V was clipped by 8 bases and J by 5 bases, with 15 bases between them. CDR3 in DNA: TGTGCCAGCGGGCAGGAGGGACGGACCGGGGAGCTGTTTTTT. As protein: CASGQEGRTGELFF.

J is TRBJ2-5 and V is TRBV19; a weak D match, TRBD2 (5 bases). The CDR3 consists of 13 residues. The ends were cut back, 6 bases at V and 5 bases at J, with 13 bases in the middle. The germline gives CDR1 LNHDA, CDR2 SQIVND (reference sequence). The CDR3 coding sequence is TGTGCCAGTAGGGACTCCCTGGGGGAGACCCAGTACTTC. Encoded protein: CASRDSLGETQYF.

The chain combines TRBV4-3 with TRBJ1-2; 7 bases map to TRBD1. The length of the CDR3 is 17 residues. The trim removed 4 bases at V and 5 bases at J, leaving 16 bases unmatched. Germline CDR1 reads LGHNA; CDR2 reads YSLEER. The CDR3 is CASSPPAARDRRYGYTF. CDR3 nucleotides: TGCGCCAGCAGCCCCCCCGCGGCTAGGGACAGAAGATATGGCTACACCTTC.

The V gene is TRBV10-3, the J gene TRBJ2-1; maybe TRBD1 (6 bases). CDR3 length equals 16 residues. The germline gives CDR1 ENHRY, CDR2 SYGVKD. V dropped 3 bases and J dropped 9 bases, with 21 bases sitting between them. CDR3 region: CAISDIRTVSTGEQFF. In DNA, the CDR3 is TGTGCCATCAGTGATATCCGGACAGTCTCTACCGGTGAGCAGTTCTTC.

Worth noting for this clone: Mismatch with germline at one junction end may stem from a read error. The sample holds other DNA sequences that translate to the same CDR3. The V gene is TRBV6-1, the J gene TRBJ1-6; the D is unclear. The CDR3 spans 13 residues. The germline gives CDR1 MNHNS, CDR2 SASEGT. This chain's CDR3 is CASTGVYNSPLHF. DNA of the CDR3: TGTGCCAGCACGGGAGTCTATAATTCCCCCCTCCACTTT.

The rearrangement links TRBV5-1 to TRBJ2-2; D possibly corresponds to TRBD2 (5 bases). Germline V gene lookup returns CDR1 SGHRS and CDR2 YFSETQ. With 1 base removed from V and 4 bases from J, the gap between germline ends came to 20 bases. The CDR3 length is 18 residues. The CDR3: CASSLIQEGRSCTGELFF. DNA for the CDR3: TGCGCCAGCAGCTTGATCCAGGAAGGGAGAAGTTGCACCGGGGAGCTGTTTTTT.

The V and J genes are TRBV7-9 and TRBJ1-1, with 7 bases aligning to TRBD1. Trimming cost V 8 bases and J 3 bases; bases outside gene matches: 15. The CDR3 runs to 16 residues. The germline CDR1 and CDR2 sequences are SEHNR and FQNEAQ (reference sequence). The CDR3 reads CASWSHRDSRDTEAFF. The DNA of the CDR3 is TGTGCCAGCTGGAGTCATCGGGACAGTAGGGACACTGAAGCTTTCTTT.

The gene calls are TRBV7-2 and TRBJ2-2, with D possibly being TRBD2 (6 bases). CDR1 and CDR2 from the germline V gene are SGHTA and FQGNSA. The V end lost 5 bases, the J end lost 6 bases, and 13 bases lay between the germline ends. The CDR3 totals 14 residues. This chain's CDR3 is CASSPPTRSGELFF. In DNA form, the CDR3 reads TGTGCCAGCAGCCCCCCGACTAGATCCGGGGAGCTGTTTTTT.

The chain recombines TRBV6-4 with TRBJ2-1; D is unclear. Trimming took 7 bases from V and 5 from J, leaving 21 bases between them. The CDR3 consists of 16 residues. CDR1 is MRHNA, CDR2 SNTAGT, per germline. The CDR3 sequence is CASNLSGQARNNEQFF. CDR3 nucleotides: TGTGCCAGCAATCTCTCTGGTCAGGCCCGTAACAATGAGCAGTTCTTC.

The J gene is TRBJ1-1, the V gene TRBV28; TRBD1 aligns across 7 bases. Germline lookup yields CDR1 MDHEN and CDR2 SYDVKM. The J segment lost 5 bases and the V segment lost 3 bases, leaving 12 bases of the junction unmatched. The CDR3 length is 16 residues. The CDR3 region is CASSFPRQGEVTEAFF. CDR3 coding DNA: TGTGCCAGCAGTTTCCCTAGACAGGGTGAAGTGACTGAAGCTTTCTTT.